What follows are 10 T cell receptor beta chains derived from one specimen sequenced in a study of CD8 T cells in ankylosing spondylitis. Study results and caveats: Blood of patients with ankylosing spondylitis appeared to be characterized by a TCR beta motif of roughly eight highly homologous variants.

Each CDR3 protein is one row after TCRdb ran MiXCR on the 5' RACE reads. The table includes hundreds of thousands of distinct CDR3 sequences, about an eighth detected once. The antigens of these receptors remain unknown. Material: blood, either unsorted or a sorted T cell fraction (not recorded which). The receptors were gathered from a male donor with ankylosing spondylitis.

J is TRBJ2-6 and V is TRBV5-6; D gene uncertain. The CDR3 sequence is 15 residues long. Trimming left V 1 base short and J 2 bases short, with 7 bases between. In germline, CDR1 is SGHDT, CDR2 YYEEEE. This chain's CDR3 is CASSLYGAGANVLTF. In DNA form, the CDR3 reads TGTGCCAGCAGCTTGTATGGGGCTGGGGCCAACGTCCTGACTTTC.

This clonotype was counted between two and nine times. This chain uses TRBV19 with TRBJ2-6, with unresolved D. This CDR3 comprises 13 residues. The V and J ends lost 6 bases and 4 bases respectively, with 7 bases between them. Germline values: CDR1 LNHDA, CDR2 SQIVND (reference sequence). CDR3 in DNA: TGTGCCAGTAGCCGGATGGGGGCCAACGTCCTGACTTTC. Protein: CASSRMGANVLTF. Combining the CDR3 with reference TRBV19 and TRBJ2-6 gives the whole variable domain DGGITQSPKYLFRKEGQNVTLSCEQNLNHDAMYWYRQDPGQGLRLIYYSQIVNDFQKGDIAEGYSVSREKKESFPLTVTSAQKNPTAFYLCASSRMGANVLTFGAGSRLTVL.

The chain joins TRBV6-2 or TRBV6-3 to TRBJ2-3; D could derive from TRBD1 or TRBD2 (5 bases each). CDR1 and CDR2 from the germline V gene are MNHEY and SVGEGT. V shed 1 base and J shed 4 bases, with 12 bases lying between them. This CDR3 is 15 amino acids long. The CDR3 here is CASSYFGTGADTQYF. The CDR3 DNA reads as TGTGCCAGCAGTTACTTCGGGACGGGCGCAGATACGCAGTATTTT.

This clonotype was observed a few times. CDR3 sequence reads: CASTPVGTAAYEQYF. As DNA, the CDR3 is TGTGCCAGCACCCCTGTAGGGACGGCGGCCTACGAGCAGTACTTC. The J gene is TRBJ2-7, the V gene TRBV28, with D perhaps matching TRBD1 or TRBD2 (5 bases each). Germline loops: CDR1 MDHEN, CDR2 SYDVKM. Trimming left V 7 bases short and J 2 bases short, with 18 bases between. There are 15 residues in the CDR3.

V and J are TRBV5-1 and TRBJ1-1; D is uncertain. Trimming cost V 0 bases and J 3 bases, with 12 bases left between them. Germline CDR1 SGHRS, CDR2 YFSETQ. This CDR3 spans 15 amino acids. The CDR3 region has the DNA TGCGCCAGCAGCTTGGGGGGATCGGGGTACACTGAAGCTTTCTTT. It specifies CASSLGGSGYTEAFF.

The rearrangement uses TRBV12-3 or TRBV12-4 and TRBJ1-5; no definite D call. CDR3 length: 13 residues. V shed 3 bases and J shed 7 bases, with 10 bases lying between them. This CDR3 reads CASSFTKGQPQHF. CDR3 nucleotide sequence: TGTGCCAGCAGTTTTACGAAAGGACAGCCCCAGCATTTT.

This clonotype was detected once. Since a much larger clone is just one base distant, this may be a read error. The chain employs TRBV20-1 and TRBJ2-2; 8 bases agree with TRBD1. Per the germline V gene, CDR1 is DFQATT and CDR2 is SNEGSKA (reference sequence). The CDR3 covers 14 residues. CDR3 nucleotides: TGCAGTGCTAGTGCATTTCAGGGGGCCGGGGAGCTGCTTTTT. Translation: CSASAFQGAGELLF.

V is TRBV11-3 and J is TRBJ2-2; 7 bases are shared with TRBD1. Germline values: CDR1 SGHNT, CDR2 YENEEA. The CDR3 is 15 amino acids. V lost 5 bases and J lost 3; bases outside the gene matches: 6. The DNA for the CDR3 is TGTGCCAGCAGCCCCAGTGGGACAGACACCGGGGAGCTGTTTTTT. It translates to CASSPSGTDTGELFF.

The chain combines TRBV5-1 with TRBJ2-5; 7 bases align to TRBD2. The V gene end was trimmed by 0 bases and the J gene end by 5 bases; junction bases not matched to a gene: 10. Germline lookup yields CDR1 SGHRS and CDR2 YFSETQ. The CDR3 loop spans 16 amino acids. CDR3 in amino acids: CASSLGLAASRETQYF. CDR3 DNA: TGCGCCAGCAGCTTGGGCCTAGCGGCCTCCAGGGAGACCCAGTACTTC.

There are many counts of this clonotype. V and J are TRBV7-2 and TRBJ1-2; D is undetermined. V was clipped by 4 bases and J by 5 bases, with 8 bases between them. Germline V CDR1 and CDR2: SGHTA, FQGNSA. This CDR3 region has 12 residues. The CDR3 reads CASSSRGYGYTF. The CDR3, as DNA: TGTGCCAGCAGCTCCCGAGGGTATGGCTACACCTTC.